A selection of T cell receptor beta chains follows, all from one sample in a study of blood T cells in healthy people across ages. Via MiXCR, TCRdb re-called the 5' RACE reads, giving one row per CDR3 protein. The profile shows around 990,000 distinct CDR3 sequences, roughly 24% of them singletons. These data were also reused for a study on T cells of mothers and their children.

Sequencing was carried out using blood. The receptors originated from a girl between 2 and 10 years old in good health. CDR3s include the opening cysteine and the closing phenylalanine or tryptophan. Fields, in order: V gene, D gene, clone size, J gene, CDR3 protein, CDR3 DNA. A D gene is named only where the DNA matches it firmly. Where a row states a size, it is once, few, many or the class of an expanded clone; other rows omit it.

>TRBV20-1|TRBD2|NA|TRBJ2-1
CSARKLAGGPGEQFF
TGCAGTGCTCGAAAACTAGCGGGGGGGCCGGGTGAGCAGTTCTTC
>TRBV4-1|TRBD2|NA|TRBJ2-7
CASSQVPAGGPYEQYF
TGCGCCAGCAGCCAAGTTCCTGCGGGAGGGCCTTACGAGCAGTACTTC
>TRBV6-2/TRBV6-3|NA|few|TRBJ1-2
CASSSGQPLGYTF
TGTGCCAGCAGTTCCGGTCAGCCCTTGGGCTACACCTTC
>TRBV6-5|NA|NA|TRBJ2-7
CASSYIGAVEQYF
TGTGCCAGCAGTTACATTGGGGCGGTCGAGCAGTACTTC
>TRBV4-1|NA|NA|TRBJ2-2
CASSQAGINTGELFF
TGCGCCAGCAGCCAAGCGGGTATTAACACCGGGGAGCTGTTTTTT
>TRBV3-1|NA|few|TRBJ1-1
CASSPLGAYTEAFF
TGTGCCAGCAGCCCCCTGGGCGCTTACACTGAAGCTTTCTTT
>TRBV20-1|TRBD1|few|TRBJ1-5
CSLKTGTGGAQPQHF
TGCAGTCTAAAAACGGGGACAGGGGGCGCCCAGCCCCAGCATTTT
>TRBV12-3/TRBV12-4|NA|NA|TRBJ1-1
CASSFFLHTEAFF
TGTGCCAGCAGTTTTTTCCTGCACACTGAAGCTTTCTTT
>TRBV28|NA|NA|TRBJ2-1
CASSLAWTGEYNEQFF
TGTGCCAGCAGCTTAGCCTGGACGGGAGAGTACAATGAGCAGTTCTTC
>TRBV29-1|NA|few|TRBJ1-4
CSVSGRVANEKLFF
TGCAGCGTTTCAGGGAGGGTCGCCAATGAAAAACTGTTTTTT
>TRBV7-8|TRBD2|few|TRBJ2-5
CASSPRTSPETQYF
TGTGCCAGCAGCCCACGGACTAGCCCGGAGACCCAGTACTTC
>TRBV7-2|TRBD2|few|TRBJ2-1
CASSLVSSGGDSSYNEQFF
TGTGCCAGCAGCTTAGTGTCTAGCGGGGGGGACAGCTCCTACAATGAGCAGTTCTTC
>TRBV7-6|NA|NA|TRBJ2-3
CASSLASSKFDADTQYF
TGTGCCAGCAGCTTAGCTTCTAGCAAGTTCGACGCAGATACGCAGTATTTT
>TRBV11-2|NA|NA|TRBJ1-3
CASSYRSGAGGNTIYF
TGTGCCAGCAGCTATAGATCGGGGGCAGGCGGAAACACCATATATTTT
>TRBV4-3|NA|NA|TRBJ1-5
CASSQAFGAGQPQHF
TGCGCCAGCAGCCAAGCCTTTGGGGCAGGTCAGCCCCAGCATTTT
>TRBV6-1|TRBD1|few|TRBJ2-1
CASGETGRYNEQFF
TGTGCCAGCGGAGAGACAGGGCGATACAATGAGCAGTTCTTC
>TRBV6-2/TRBV6-3|NA|NA|TRBJ2-1
CASSFPLGTTFYNEQFF
TGTGCCAGCAGTTTCCCCTTGGGCACCACCTTTTACAATGAGCAGTTCTTC
>TRBV12-3/TRBV12-4|TRBD1|few|TRBJ2-3
CASSLIKGAQADTQYF
TGTGCCAGCAGTTTAATCAAGGGGGCGCAAGCAGATACGCAGTATTTT
>TRBV4-1|NA|NA|TRBJ2-1
CASSHNYNEQFF
TGCGCCAGCAGCCACAATTACAATGAGCAGTTCTTC
>TRBV11-2|TRBD2|few|TRBJ2-7
CATRGVETYEQYF
TGTGCAACGCGGGGGGTCGAAACCTACGAGCAGTACTTC
>TRBV11-3|TRBD2|NA|TRBJ2-1
CASSRLAGGSEQFF
TGTGCCAGCAGCAGACTAGCGGGAGGGAGTGAGCAGTTCTTC
>TRBV7-2|NA|NA|TRBJ2-7
CATSYLGKATYEQYF
TGTGCCACCTCTTATTTAGGGAAGGCGACCTACGAGCAGTACTTC
>TRBV6-2/TRBV6-3|TRBD2|NA|TRBJ2-5
CASTPWTSGRRETQYF
TGTGCCAGTACTCCTTGGACTAGCGGGCGGAGGGAGACCCAGTACTTC
>TRBV12-3/TRBV12-4|NA|NA|TRBJ2-3
CASRTGIGGTDTQYF
TGTGCCAGCAGGACAGGGATAGGAGGGACAGATACGCAGTATTTT
>TRBV7-8|NA|many|TRBJ2-1
CASSLVANEQFF
TGTGCCAGCAGCTTAGTTGCCAATGAGCAGTTCTTC
>TRBV20-1|NA|NA|TRBJ2-7
CSATVWVLAGTPGEQYF
TGCAGTGCTACGGTTTGGGTGTTGGCGGGAACCCCCGGCGAGCAGTACTTC
>TRBV7-8|TRBD1|NA|TRBJ1-2
CASSAGTGDNGYTF
TGTGCCAGCAGCGCGGGGACAGGGGATAATGGCTACACCTTC
>TRBV10-2|NA|NA|TRBJ1-2
CASSPLQASYGYTF
TGCGCCAGCAGCCCCTTACAGGCTTCCTATGGCTACACCTTC
>TRBV4-3|NA|few|TRBJ2-5
CASSQDAGRETQYF
TGCGCCAGCAGCCAAGATGCGGGCCGGGAGACCCAGTACTTC
>TRBV7-2|NA|many|TRBJ2-5
CASSLLTQETQYF
TGTGCCAGCAGCTTACTTACTCAAGAGACCCAGTACTTC
>TRBV5-8|NA|NA|TRBJ1-6
CASSEGDSEGAWNSPLHF
TGTGCCAGCAGCGAGGGAGATAGTGAGGGCGCCTGGAATTCACCCCTCCACTTT
>TRBV5-6|NA|few|TRBJ2-1
CASSLGGRGQFF
TGTGCCAGCAGCTTGGGTGGCAGGGGGCAGTTCTTC
>TRBV7-3|TRBD2|few|TRBJ2-1
CASSLEAGGWGEQFF
TGTGCCAGCAGCTTGGAAGCGGGAGGTTGGGGTGAGCAGTTCTTC
>TRBV2|NA|NA|TRBJ1-2
CASSSQGTRNYGYTF
TGTGCCAGCAGTTCACAGGGAACCAGAAACTATGGCTACACCTTC
>TRBV7-2|NA|NA|TRBJ2-3
CATTPLPGADTQYF
TGTGCCACCACCCCACTGCCGGGCGCAGATACGCAGTATTTT
>TRBV7-9|NA|many|TRBJ1-5
CASSFSGNQPQHF
TGTGCCAGCAGCTTTAGCGGCAATCAGCCCCAGCATTTT
>TRBV5-5|NA|NA|TRBJ2-7
CASSWRVDGPSEQYF
TGTGCCAGCAGCTGGAGGGTGGACGGACCCTCCGAGCAGTACTTC
>TRBV2|NA|many|TRBJ1-4
CASSENEKLFF
TGTGCCAGCAGTGAGAATGAAAAACTGTTTTTT
>TRBV11-1|NA|NA|TRBJ2-1
CASSSPGTSNLPYLYNEQFF
TGTGCCAGCAGCTCTCCCGGGACATCGAACCTTCCCTATCTTTACAATGAGCAGTTCTTC
>TRBV7-2|TRBD2|NA|TRBJ2-1
CASSDGLDEQFF
TGTGCCAGCAGCGATGGACTAGATGAGCAGTTCTTC
>TRBV4-1|NA|few|TRBJ2-1
CASVLSHNSYNEQFF
TGCGCCAGCGTCCTTAGCCATAACTCCTACAATGAGCAGTTCTTC
>TRBV20-1|NA|NA|TRBJ2-1
CSARGVRGGRDEQFF
TGCAGTGCTAGAGGCGTGAGAGGGGGGAGGGATGAGCAGTTCTTC
>TRBV12-5|TRBD2|few|TRBJ2-3
CASGFQVAGEADTQYF
TGTGCTAGTGGTTTCCAAGTAGCGGGAGAGGCAGATACGCAGTATTTT
>TRBV9|NA|NA|TRBJ2-5
CASSVTGEGTQYF
TGTGCCAGCAGCGTAACAGGGGAGGGGACCCAGTACTTC
>TRBV4-3|TRBD1|NA|TRBJ1-2
CASSQDYRGYGYTF
TGCGCCAGCAGCCAAGATTACAGGGGCTATGGCTACACCTTC
>TRBV10-3|TRBD1|many|TRBJ1-2
CAISESTGGGYGYTF
TGTGCCATCAGTGAGTCCACAGGGGGTGGCTATGGCTACACCTTC
>TRBV20-1|TRBD1|NA|TRBJ1-3
CSARVDRGNTIYF
TGCAGTGCTAGAGTGGACAGGGGAAACACCATATATTTT
>TRBV12-5|TRBD1|NA|TRBJ2-7
CASGKTGGPYEQYF
TGTGCTAGTGGGAAAACAGGGGGCCCCTACGAGCAGTACTTC
>TRBV4-3|NA|many|TRBJ2-1
CASSQETRNEQFF
TGCGCCAGCAGCCAAGAGACGCGCAATGAGCAGTTCTTC
>TRBV29-1|NA|few|TRBJ2-2
CSVEGERNTGELFF
TGCAGCGTTGAAGGCGAGAGGAACACCGGGGAGCTGTTTTTT
>TRBV2|NA|NA|TRBJ2-7
CASIRAGYEQYF
TGTGCCAGCATCCGGGCAGGCTACGAGCAGTACTTC
>TRBV4-3|NA|NA|TRBJ2-5
CASSQDGGGETQYF
TGCGCCAGCAGCCAAGATGGTGGGGGAGAGACCCAGTACTTC
>TRBV2|NA|few|TRBJ2-6
CASSEGVSGANVLTF
TGTGCCAGCAGTGAAGGCGTCTCTGGGGCCAACGTCCTGACTTTC